This T cell receptor beta chain was found in a study of T cell responses to AZD1222 COVID-19 vaccine. General study findings and limits: Possibly, clonal diversity was underestimated; donors were largely white British and included more females.

Germline lookup yields CDR1 SGHKS and CDR2 YYEKEE (reference sequence). The CDR3 length is 13 residues. As for this clone: The antigen is undetermined. Compared with germline, one end of the junction differs, possibly owing to a read error.

The repertoire was sequenced with immunoSEQ multiplex PCR; TCRdb's copy has only in-frame clones and lacks some. Here the sample spans approximately 100,000 clones, about 86% being singletons. This material consisted of peripheral blood, taken on day 0 of AZD1222 vaccination. J is TRBJ1-1 and V is TRBV5-5; D may be TRBD1 (5 bases). This TCR came from an adult in good health. This CDR3 reads CASTLGPNTEAFF. The CDR3 DNA reads as TGTGCCAGCACCTTGGGACCGAACACTGAAGCTTTCTTT.